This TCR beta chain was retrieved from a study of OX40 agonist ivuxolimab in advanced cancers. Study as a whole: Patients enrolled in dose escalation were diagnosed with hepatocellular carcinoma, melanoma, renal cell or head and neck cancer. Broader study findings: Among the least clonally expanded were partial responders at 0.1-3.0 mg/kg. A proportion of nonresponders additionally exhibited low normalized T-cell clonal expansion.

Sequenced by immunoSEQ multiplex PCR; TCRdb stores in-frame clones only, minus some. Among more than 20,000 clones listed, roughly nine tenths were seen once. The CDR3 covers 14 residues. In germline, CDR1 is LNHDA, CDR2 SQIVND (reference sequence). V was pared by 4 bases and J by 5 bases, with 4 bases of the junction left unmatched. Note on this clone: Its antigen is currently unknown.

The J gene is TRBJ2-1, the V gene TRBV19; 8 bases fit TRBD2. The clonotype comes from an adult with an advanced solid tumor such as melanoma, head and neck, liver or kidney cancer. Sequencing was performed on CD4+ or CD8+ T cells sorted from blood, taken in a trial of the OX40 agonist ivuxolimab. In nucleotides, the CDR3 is TGTGCCAGTAGTACCGGACTAGCCGACAATGAGCAGTTCTTC. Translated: CASSTGLADNEQFF.